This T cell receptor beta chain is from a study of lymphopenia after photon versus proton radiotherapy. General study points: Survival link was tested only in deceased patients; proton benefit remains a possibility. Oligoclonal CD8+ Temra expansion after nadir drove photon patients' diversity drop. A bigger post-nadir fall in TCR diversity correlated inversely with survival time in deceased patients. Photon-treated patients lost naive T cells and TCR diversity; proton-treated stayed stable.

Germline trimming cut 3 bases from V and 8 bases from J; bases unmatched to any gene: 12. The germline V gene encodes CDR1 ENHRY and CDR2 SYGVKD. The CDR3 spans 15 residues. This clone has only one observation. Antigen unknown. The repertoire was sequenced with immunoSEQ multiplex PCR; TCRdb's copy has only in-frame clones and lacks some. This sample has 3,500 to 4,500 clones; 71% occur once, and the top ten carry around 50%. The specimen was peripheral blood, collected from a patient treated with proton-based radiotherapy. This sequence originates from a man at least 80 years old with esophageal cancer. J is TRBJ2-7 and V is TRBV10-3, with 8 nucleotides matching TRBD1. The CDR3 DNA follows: TGTGCCATCAGTGATTCGACAGGGGCCGGCGAAAAGCAGTACTTC. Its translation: CAISDSTGAGEKQYF.